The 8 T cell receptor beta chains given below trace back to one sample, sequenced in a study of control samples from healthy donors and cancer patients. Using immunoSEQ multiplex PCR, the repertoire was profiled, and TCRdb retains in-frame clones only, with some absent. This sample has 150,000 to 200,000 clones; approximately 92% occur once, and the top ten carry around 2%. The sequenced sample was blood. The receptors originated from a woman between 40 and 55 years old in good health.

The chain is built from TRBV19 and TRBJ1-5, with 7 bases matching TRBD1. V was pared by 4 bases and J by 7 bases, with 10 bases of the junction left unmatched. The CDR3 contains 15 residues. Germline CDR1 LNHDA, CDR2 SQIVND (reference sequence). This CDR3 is CASSRTGRSKQPQHF. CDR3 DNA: TGTGCCAGTAGTAGGACAGGAAGGTCTAAACAGCCCCAGCATTTT. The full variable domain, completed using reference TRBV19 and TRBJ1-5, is DGGITQSPKYLFRKEGQNVTLSCEQNLNHDAMYWYRQDPGQGLRLIYYSQIVNDFQKGDIAEGYSVSREKKESFPLTVTSAQKNPTAFYLCASSRTGRSKQPQHFGDGTRLSIL.

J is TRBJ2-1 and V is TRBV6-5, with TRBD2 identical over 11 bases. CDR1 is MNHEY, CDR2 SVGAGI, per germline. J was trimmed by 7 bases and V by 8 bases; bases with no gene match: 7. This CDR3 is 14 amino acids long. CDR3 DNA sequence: TGTGCCAGCGGTAGCGGGGGGGCCGGGAATGAGCAGTTCTTC. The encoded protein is CASGSGGAGNEQFF.

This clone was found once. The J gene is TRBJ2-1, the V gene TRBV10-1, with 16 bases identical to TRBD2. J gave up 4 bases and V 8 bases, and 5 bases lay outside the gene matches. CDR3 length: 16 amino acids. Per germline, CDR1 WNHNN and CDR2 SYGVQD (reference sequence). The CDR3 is CASSGTSGGAYNEQFF. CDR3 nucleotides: TGCGCCAGCTCCGGGACTAGCGGGGGGGCTTACAATGAGCAGTTCTTC.

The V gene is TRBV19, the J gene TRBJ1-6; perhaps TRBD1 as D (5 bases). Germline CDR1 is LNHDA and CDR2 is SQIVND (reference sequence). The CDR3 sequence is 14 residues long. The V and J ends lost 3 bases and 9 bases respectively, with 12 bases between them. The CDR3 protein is CASSMGEGVSPLHF. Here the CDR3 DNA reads TGTGCCAGTAGTATGGGGGAAGGGGTTTCACCCCTCCACTTT.

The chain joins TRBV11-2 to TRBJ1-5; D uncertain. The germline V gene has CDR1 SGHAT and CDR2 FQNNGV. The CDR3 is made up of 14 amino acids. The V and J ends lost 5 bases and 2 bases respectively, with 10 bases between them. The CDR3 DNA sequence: TGTGCCAGCAGCCCAGATGGCGGCAATCAGCCCCAGCATTTT. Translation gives CASSPDGGNQPQHF.

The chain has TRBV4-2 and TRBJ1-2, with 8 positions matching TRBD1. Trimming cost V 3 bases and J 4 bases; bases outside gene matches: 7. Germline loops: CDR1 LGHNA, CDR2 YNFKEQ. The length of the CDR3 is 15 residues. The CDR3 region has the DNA TGTGCCAGCAGCCAGGGGACAGGAGAGACCTATGGCTACACCTTC. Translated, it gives CASSQGTGETYGYTF.

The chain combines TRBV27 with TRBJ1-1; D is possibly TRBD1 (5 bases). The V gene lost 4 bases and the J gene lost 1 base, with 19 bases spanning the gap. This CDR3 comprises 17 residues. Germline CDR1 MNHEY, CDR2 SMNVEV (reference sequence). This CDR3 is CASSWSWQGIRNTEAFF. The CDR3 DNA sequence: TGTGCCAGCAGTTGGTCCTGGCAGGGTATAAGGAACACTGAAGCTTTCTTT.

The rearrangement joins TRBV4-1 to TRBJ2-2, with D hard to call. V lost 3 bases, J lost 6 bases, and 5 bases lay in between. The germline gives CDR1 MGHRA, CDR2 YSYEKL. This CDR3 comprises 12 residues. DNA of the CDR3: TGCGCCAGCAGCCACGCCGCCGGGGAGCTGTTTTTT. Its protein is CASSHAAGELFF.